The 8 T cell receptor beta chains reported below all come from one sample, sequenced in a study of cytomegalovirus exposure and HLA in healthy donors. Vbeta (60) and Jbeta (13) primers were used in the PCR. Profiled with immunoSEQ multiplex PCR; TCRdb holds only in-frame clones, not every one. The sample lists some 150,000 clones; 60% to 85% were seen once. The sequenced sample was PBMCs. These receptor sequences come from a man aged 35 to 55 in good health and CMV-seropositive.

The rearrangement joins TRBV4-3 to TRBJ2-1; 10 bases align to TRBD2. With V trimmed by 0 bases and J by 3 bases, 11 bases remained unmatched. Germline CDR1 and CDR2: LGHNA and YSLEER. There are 19 residues in the CDR3. The CDR3 bases are TGCGCCAGCAGCCAAGAAGCCGGCCTACTAGCGGGACTCTACAATGAGCAGTTCTTC. Residues: CASSQEAGLLAGLYNEQFF.

A note on this clone: At one end, the junction sequence differs from germline, possibly due to a read error. The chain couples TRBV7-9 to TRBJ2-1; 7 nucleotides match TRBD2. CDR1 is SEHNR, CDR2 FQNEAQ, per germline (reference sequence). This CDR3 spans 15 amino acids. The chain's CDR3 is CSSSPHGGSINEQFF. CDR3 nucleotide sequence: TGTTCCAGCAGCCCGCATGGCGGGAGCATCAATGAGCAGTTCTTC. The variable domain in full, with the rest retrieved from reference TRBV7-9 and TRBJ2-1, is DTGVSQNPRHKITKRGQNVTFRCDPISEHNRLYWYRQTLGQGPEFLTYFQNEAQLEKSRLLSDRFSAERPKGSFSTLEIQRTEQGDSAMYLCSSSPHGGSINEQFFGPGTRLTVL.

The chain combines TRBV9 with TRBJ2-7; 8 bases line up with TRBD2. The length of the CDR3 is 16 residues. CDR1 SGDLS and CDR2 YYNGEE come from the germline V gene. V lost 3 bases, J lost 5 bases, and 13 bases stayed unmatched. The CDR3: CASSAPVDGREDEQYF. CDR3 nucleotides: TGTGCCAGCAGCGCCCCCGTAGACGGGAGGGAGGACGAGCAGTACTTC. Filled out from reference TRBV9 and TRBJ2-7, the complete variable domain reads DSGVTQTPKHLITATGQRVTLRCSPRSGDLSVYWYQQSLDQGLQFLIQYYNGEERAKGNILERFSAQQFPDLHSELNLSSLELGDSALYFCASSAPVDGREDEQYFGPGTRLTVT.

The DNA of the CDR3 is TGTGCCAGCAGCGCAGTGGGAGCGGCCAAAAACATTCAGTACTTC. The encoded protein is CASSAVGAAKNIQYF. V usage is TRBV28 and J usage is TRBJ2-4, with D possibly being TRBD2 (5 bases). The CDR3 loop spans 15 amino acids. V was shortened by 6 bases and J by 1 base, with 13 bases between the two germline ends. Germline V gene data show CDR1 as MDHEN and CDR2 as SYDVKM.

The chain links TRBV7-3 to TRBJ2-5, with D perhaps TRBD2 (6 bases). Germline-derived CDR1 and CDR2 are SGHTA and FQGTGA. V was trimmed by 5 bases and J by 3 bases, leaving 13 bases between them. CDR3 size: 14 residues. CDR3 amino acids: CASSPRPGEETQYF. The CDR3 coding sequence is TGTGCCAGCAGCCCCCGTCCGGGGGAAGAGACCCAGTACTTC. Drawing the rest from reference TRBV7-3 and TRBJ2-5, the complete variable domain is GAGVSQTPSNKVTEKGKYVELRCDPISGHTALYWYRQSLGQGPEFLIYFQGTGAADDSGLPNDRFFAVRPEGSVSTLKIQRTERGDSAVYLCASSPRPGEETQYFGPGTRLLVL.

J is TRBJ1-1 and V is TRBV29-1, with 9 bases aligning to TRBD1. The CDR3 runs to 12 residues. Looked up from germline, CDR1 is SQVTM and CDR2 is ANQGSEA. With V trimmed by 6 bases and J by 5 bases, 4 bases remained unmatched. CDR3 DNA: TGCAGCGTCCGGGACAGGGAGACTGAAGCTTTCTTT. Amino acids: CSVRDRETEAFF.

V usage is TRBV10-3 and J usage is TRBJ2-7, with 8 bases that match TRBD2. Germline CDR1 ENHRY, CDR2 SYGVKD. Losses at the gene ends were 2 bases for V and 0 bases for J; bases not matched to a gene: 6. There are 16 residues in the CDR3. The CDR3 coding sequence is TGTGCCATCAGTGAGGGGGATAGCGGGAACTCCTACGAGCAGTACTTC. This sequence encodes CAISEGDSGNSYEQYF.

Comment on this clone: Different DNA sequences within this sample yield the same CDR3. This chain connects TRBV11-2 to TRBJ2-7; no clear D gene. The CDR3 contains 12 residues. Germline assignment: CDR1 SGHAT and CDR2 FQNNGV. Trimming shortened V by 0 bases and J by 4 bases, and 4 bases separated the two germline ends. This CDR3 is CASSLDSYEQYF. The CDR3 DNA is TGTGCCAGCAGCTTAGACAGTTACGAGCAGTACTTC.